These T cell receptor beta chains were read from a single sample in a study of Ad26.COV2.S vaccination and SARS-CoV-2 variants. The method was immunoSEQ multiplex PCR; TCRdb's version includes in-frame clones alone and lacks a portion of them. The sample carries 440,000 or so clones, 80% to 95% recorded once. Sequencing used peripheral blood, obtained in a trial of Ad26.COV2.S vaccine versus placebo. The receptors were sampled from a person between 18 and 60 years old who received the Ad26.COV2.S COVID-19 vaccine or a placebo. The CDR3 runs from the conserved cysteine through the conserved F or W. The order of the fields is J gene, clone size, V gene, D gene, CDR3 protein, CDR3 DNA. A D gene is named only where the DNA matches it firmly. For some rows the clone size is stated as once, few or many, or as a class when expanded; others skip it.

J: TRBJ2-1
size: .
V: TRBV14
D: TRBD2
CDR3: CASSPWTSGANNGQFF
DNA: TGTGCCAGCAGCCCCTGGACTAGCGGGGCCAACAATGGGCAGTTCTTC

J: TRBJ2-2
size: .
V: TRBV9
D: TRBD2
CDR3: CASSRGTSDGELFF
DNA: TGTGCCAGTTCCCGTGGGACTAGCGACGGGGAGCTGTTTTTT

J: TRBJ2-6
size: .
V: TRBV27
D: .
CDR3: CASSLRGYSGANVLTF
DNA: TGTGCCAGCAGCCTCAGGGGATACTCTGGGGCCAACGTCCTGACTTTC

J: TRBJ2-5
size: .
V: TRBV9
D: TRBD1
CDR3: CASSVLGQGAQETQYF
DNA: TGTGCCAGCAGCGTTCTCGGACAGGGGGCCCAAGAGACCCAGTACTTC

J: TRBJ1-1
size: .
V: TRBV14
D: .
CDR3: CASSQDAWGRGDTEAFF
DNA: TGTGCCAGCAGCCAAGATGCGTGGGGGCGCGGGGACACTGAAGCTTTCTTT

J: TRBJ1-5
size: once
V: TRBV3-1/TRBV3-2
D: .
CDR3: CASSQGQGLNQPQHF
DNA: TGTGCCAGCAGCCAAGGGCAGGGGCTCAATCAGCCCCAGCATTTT

J: TRBJ2-2
size: few
V: TRBV6-2/TRBV6-3
D: .
CDR3: CASSYNLDTGELFF
DNA: TGTGCCAGCAGTTACAACTTAGACACCGGGGAGCTGTTTTTT

J: TRBJ2-4
size: .
V: TRBV2
D: TRBD2
CDR3: CASRVLAGGGIGKNIQYF
DNA: TGTGCCAGCAGGGTACTAGCGGGGGGCGGGATCGGCAAAAACATTCAGTACTTC

J: TRBJ2-3
size: .
V: TRBV11-2
D: .
CDR3: CASSSRPDPYSTDTQYF
DNA: TGTGCCAGCAGCTCCCGCCCCGATCCGTATAGCACAGATACGCAGTATTTT

J: TRBJ1-1
size: once
V: TRBV12-3/TRBV12-4
D: TRBD1
CDR3: CASSLGRGTEAFF
DNA: TGTGCCAGCAGTTTGGGCAGGGGGACTGAAGCTTTCTTT

J: TRBJ1-2
size: .
V: TRBV4-2
D: TRBD1
CDR3: CASSQDWQGVGYTF
DNA: TGTGCCAGCAGCCAAGATTGGCAGGGGGTAGGCTACACCTTC

J: TRBJ2-5
size: once
V: TRBV28
D: TRBD1
CDR3: CASSPWEKTGEFGTQYF
DNA: TGTGCCAGCAGCCCCTGGGAGAAGACAGGGGAGTTCGGGACCCAGTACTTC

J: TRBJ1-6
size: .
V: TRBV27
D: .
CDR3: CASSWDTNSPLHF
DNA: TGTGCCAGCAGTTGGGACACAAATTCACCCCTCCACTTT

J: TRBJ2-3
size: .
V: TRBV5-5
D: .
CDR3: CASSLGLYTQYF
DNA: TGTGCCAGCAGCTTGGGTCTATATACGCAGTATTTT

J: TRBJ2-5
size: .
V: TRBV6-5
D: TRBD2
CDR3: CASRPPSGGGETQYF
DNA: TGTGCCAGCAGACCACCTAGCGGGGGGGGCGAGACCCAGTACTTC

J: TRBJ2-1
size: .
V: TRBV4-3
D: .
CDR3: CASSQDSYSEQFF
DNA: TGCGCCAGCAGCCAAGACTCCTATAGTGAGCAGTTCTTC

J: TRBJ2-5
size: .
V: TRBV3-1/TRBV3-2
D: TRBD2
CDR3: CASSQALAEETQYF
DNA: TGTGCCAGCAGCCAAGCCCTAGCGGAAGAGACCCAGTACTTC

J: TRBJ1-1
size: .
V: TRBV9
D: TRBD1
CDR3: CASSARRDRLNTEAFF
DNA: TGTGCCAGCAGCGCCAGACGGGACAGGCTAAACACTGAAGCTTTCTTT

J: TRBJ1-5
size: once
V: TRBV28
D: TRBD1
CDR3: CASSPLLPGQGIWNQPQHF
DNA: TGTGCCAGCAGCCCCCTCCTCCCGGGACAGGGAATATGGAATCAGCCCCAGCATTTT

J: TRBJ2-5
size: .
V: TRBV27
D: TRBD1
CDR3: CASRSTPGQGVETQYF
DNA: TGTGCCAGCAGATCTACCCCGGGACAGGGGGTGGAGACCCAGTACTTC

J: TRBJ1-3
size: once
V: TRBV28
D: TRBD1
CDR3: CASTTTGAGNTIYF
DNA: TGTGCCAGCACTACGACAGGGGCTGGAAACACCATATATTTT

J: TRBJ2-3
size: .
V: TRBV15
D: .
CDR3: CATSRVFGSFTDTQYF
DNA: TGTGCCACCAGCAGAGTTTTCGGGTCGTTCACAGATACGCAGTATTTT

J: TRBJ1-5
size: .
V: TRBV10-2
D: TRBD1
CDR3: CASSRDRGLGQPQHF
DNA: TGCGCCAGCAGCCGCGACAGGGGGCTCGGTCAGCCCCAGCATTTT

J: TRBJ1-2
size: .
V: TRBV5-6
D: .
CDR3: CASSLSSANYGYTF
DNA: TGTGCCAGCAGCTTGAGTTCCGCTAACTATGGCTACACCTTC

J: TRBJ2-1
size: .
V: TRBV7-8
D: .
CDR3: CASSSRSYEQFF
DNA: TGTGCCAGCAGCTCCCGGTCTTATGAGCAGTTCTTC

J: TRBJ2-7
size: .
V: TRBV27
D: TRBD2
CDR3: CASSLRAGGRYEQYF
DNA: TGTGCCAGCAGTTTAAGAGCGGGGGGGAGGTACGAGCAGTACTTC

J: TRBJ1-1
size: .
V: TRBV6-2/TRBV6-3
D: .
CDR3: CASSYLDMNTEAFF
DNA: TGTGCCAGCAGTTACTTAGACATGAACACTGAAGCTTTCTTT

J: TRBJ1-5
size: .
V: TRBV15
D: TRBD1
CDR3: CATSREAINRGYQPQHF
DNA: TGTGCCACCAGCAGAGAAGCAATTAACAGGGGATATCAGCCCCAGCATTTT

J: TRBJ1-4
size: .
V: TRBV20-1
D: .
CDR3: CSASKRRPGEKLFF
DNA: TGCAGTGCTAGTAAGCGGCGCCCGGGTGAAAAACTGTTTTTT

J: TRBJ1-5
size: .
V: TRBV2
D: .
CDR3: CASSPDMAARHF
DNA: TGTGCCAGCAGTCCCGATATGGCAGCCCGGCATTTT

J: TRBJ1-2
size: .
V: TRBV27
D: .
CDR3: CASSPFTGIYGYTF
DNA: TGTGCCAGCAGTCCGTTTACAGGGATCTATGGCTACACCTTC

J: TRBJ2-5
size: .
V: TRBV28
D: TRBD2
CDR3: CASSLGGVGETQYF
DNA: TGTGCCAGCAGTTTAGGGGGGGTGGGAGAGACCCAGTACTTC

J: TRBJ1-1
size: .
V: TRBV9
D: TRBD1
CDR3: CASSGYRGTEAFF
DNA: TGTGCCAGCAGCGGATACAGGGGGACTGAAGCTTTCTTT

J: TRBJ1-1
size: .
V: TRBV4-1
D: TRBD1
CDR3: CASSQAGTGGLNTEAFF
DNA: TGCGCCAGCAGCCAAGCTGGGACAGGGGGCCTGAACACTGAAGCTTTCTTT

J: TRBJ1-5
size: .
V: TRBV4-1
D: .
CDR3: CASSQDNNQPQHF
DNA: TGCGCCAGCAGCCAAGACAATAATCAGCCCCAGCATTTT

J: TRBJ1-3
size: once
V: TRBV6-5
D: .
CDR3: CASRPDRARNTIYF
DNA: TGTGCCAGCAGGCCCGACAGAGCCCGAAACACCATATATTTT

J: TRBJ2-3
size: .
V: TRBV4-3
D: TRBD2
CDR3: CASSLERGSDTQYF
DNA: TGCGCCAGCAGCCTTGAGCGGGGATCAGATACGCAGTATTTT

J: TRBJ2-3
size: .
V: TRBV3-1/TRBV3-2
D: TRBD2
CDR3: CASSQDWIAGADTQYF
DNA: TGTGCCAGCAGCCAAGATTGGATAGCGGGGGCAGATACGCAGTATTTT

J: TRBJ1-1
size: .
V: TRBV27
D: .
CDR3: CATLKLGKNTEAFF
DNA: TGTGCCACCCTCAAATTGGGCAAGAACACTGAAGCTTTCTTT

J: TRBJ1-4
size: .
V: TRBV2
D: TRBD1
CDR3: CASSAGTGSEKLFF
DNA: TGTGCCAGCAGTGCCGGGACAGGGAGTGAAAAACTGTTTTTT

J: TRBJ2-7
size: .
V: TRBV5-1
D: TRBD1
CDR3: CASSLSGTESYEQYF
DNA: TGCGCCAGCAGCTTGTCTGGGACAGAGTCCTACGAGCAGTACTTC

J: TRBJ2-5
size: .
V: TRBV27
D: TRBD1
CDR3: CASSFGTAGETQYF
DNA: TGTGCCAGCAGTTTCGGGACAGCTGGAGAGACCCAGTACTTC

J: TRBJ2-2
size: .
V: TRBV6-4
D: .
CDR3: CASSDSDTGELFF
DNA: TGTGCCAGCAGTGACTCAGACACCGGGGAGCTGTTTTTT

J: TRBJ2-5
size: .
V: TRBV2
D: .
CDR3: CASSADTQETQYF
DNA: TGTGCCAGCAGTGCGGACACCCAAGAGACCCAGTACTTC

J: TRBJ2-7
size: .
V: TRBV9
D: .
CDR3: CASSPGVGYEQYF
DNA: TGTGCCAGCAGCCCGGGGGTGGGGTACGAGCAGTACTTC

J: TRBJ1-5
size: .
V: TRBV2
D: .
CDR3: CASNSRGAGQPQHF
DNA: TGTGCCAGCAACTCCCGGGGGGCCGGGCAGCCCCAGCATTTT